This TCR beta chain came from a study of response to subunit inactivated influenza vaccine. General study findings and limits: Only a handful of new T cells, the authors suggested, are recruited with each seasonal influenza vaccination.

TCRdb re-called the RT-PCR reads with MiXCR, one entry per CDR3 protein. The data hold about 540,000 distinct CDR3 sequences, with roughly 25% observed a single time. This CDR3 region has 13 residues. Germline values: CDR1 ENHRY, CDR2 SYGVKD. V shed 0 bases and J shed 5 bases, with 5 bases lying between them. As to this clonotype: Its antigen is currently unknown.

These same data were also listed under a study on T cells expressing NK-cell markers. That paper states: Generation of TCR beta cDNA was performed by 5'RACE template switching incorporating UMIs. The authors sequenced eight donors, of whom seven were HCMV-seropositive and one was seronegative.

This TCR derives from a man aged 45 to 65 who received an inactivated influenza vaccine. The input for sequencing was CD4+ T cells sorted from PBMCs, taken 11 to 12 days after vaccination. This chain joins TRBV10-3 and TRBJ1-5; D is undetermined. The CDR3, as DNA: TGTGCCATCAGTGAGTCGGCGGATCAGCCCCAGCATTTT. This gives the protein CAISESADQPQHF.